The rows below give T cell receptor beta chains drawn from one sample of a study of blood T cell repertoires in COVID-19. The method was immunoSEQ multiplex PCR; TCRdb's version includes in-frame clones alone and lacks a portion of them. The sample has under 150,000 clones, 85% seen once. Material for sequencing was PBMCs or T cells enriched from blood (not recorded which). The receptor set was obtained from a woman between 40 and 50 years old who had recovered from COVID-19. CDR3s include the opening cysteine and the closing phenylalanine or tryptophan. The order of the fields is clone size, CDR3 length, J gene, V gene, D gene, CDR3 DNA, CDR3 protein. A D gene is named only where the DNA matches it firmly. The listing skips clone size in some rows; elsewhere it reads once, few, many or a size class.

>few|13|TRBJ1-2|TRBV2|.
TGTGCCAGCATGGTGGAAGGCGGCTATGGCTACACCTTC
CASMVEGGYGYTF
>.|16|TRBJ1-6|TRBV4-1|TRBD1
TGCGCCAGCAGCCTGATATTGGACAGGGATAATTCACCCCTCCACTTT
CASSLILDRDNSPLHF
>.|12|TRBJ1-2|TRBV19|.
TGTGCCAGTAGACGAAGCTTCTATGGCTACACCTTC
CASRRSFYGYTF
>.|13|TRBJ2-2|TRBV19|TRBD1
TGTGCCAGTAGCCAGGGACAGACCGGGGAGCTGTTTTTT
CASSQGQTGELFF
>.|17|TRBJ2-1|TRBV11-3|.
TGTGCCAGCAGCTTAGGAGACAGGACCCTCCCAGGGAATGAGCAGTTCTTC
CASSLGDRTLPGNEQFF
>.|17|TRBJ2-1|TRBV6-6|TRBD2
TGTGCCAGCAGTCGACGCCAAGCGGGGTTCGACATGAATGAGCAGTTCTTC
CASSRRQAGFDMNEQFF
>.|17|TRBJ2-3|TRBV7-4|TRBD1
TGTGCCAGCAGCGAAAACACCGGGACAGGGGACACAGATACGCAGTATTTT
CASSENTGTGDTDTQYF
>.|14|TRBJ2-7|TRBV29-1|.
TGCAGCGTTGAAGGTCCGGACATTTCCTACGAGCAGTACTTC
CSVEGPDISYEQYF
>.|13|TRBJ1-1|TRBV11-2|.
TGTGCCAGCAGCTTAAACCGAGACACTGAAGCTTTCTTT
CASSLNRDTEAFF
>once|13|TRBJ1-6|TRBV7-9|.
TGTGCCAGCAGCTTTCAGGGGAATTCACCCCTCCACTTT
CASSFQGNSPLHF
>.|13|TRBJ1-2|TRBV2|TRBD1
TGTGCCACCCGGGACAGGGAAGAGAGGGCCTACACCTTC
CATRDREERAYTF
>.|14|TRBJ2-5|TRBV19|TRBD2
TGTGCCAGTAGCGATCGACTAGCCGAAGAGACCCAGTACTTC
CASSDRLAEETQYF
>.|18|TRBJ1-2|TRBV5-6|.
TGTGCCAGCAGCCTCTGGACAGCTAGATCGCCCCTAAACTATGGCTACACCTTC
CASSLWTARSPLNYGYTF
>.|14|TRBJ1-6|TRBV7-6|.
TGTGCCAGCAGCACCACAGATGCCAGTTCACCCCTCCACTTT
CASSTTDASSPLHF
>.|16|TRBJ1-3|TRBV30|TRBD1
TGTGCCTGGAGTGGGGACAGTCCCTTCTCTGGAAACACCATATATTTT
CAWSGDSPFSGNTIYF
>.|16|TRBJ2-1|TRBV18|TRBD1
TGTGCCAGCTCAGAACTCCGGGACAGCTCCTACAATGAGCAGTTCTTC
CASSELRDSSYNEQFF
>.|15|TRBJ2-3|TRBV19|.
TGTGCCAGTAGTTCCCAGTTCCCTAGCACAGATACGCAGTATTTT
CASSSQFPSTDTQYF
>.|16|TRBJ2-7|TRBV6-2/TRBV6-3|TRBD1
TGTGCCAGCAGTTGGCGGACAGGGGCGGCCTCCTACGAGCAGTACTTC
CASSWRTGAASYEQYF
>.|16|TRBJ2-3|TRBV15|TRBD2
TGTGCCACCAGCAGAGAGCGCGGGGGGGCCACAGATACGCAGTATTTT
CATSRERGGATDTQYF
>.|13|TRBJ1-2|TRBV9|.
TGTGCCAGCAGCGTAGTGGAGGGCTATGGCTACACCTTC
CASSVVEGYGYTF
>.|12|TRBJ1-6|TRBV6-6|.
TGTGCCAGCAGACTAGGACTGGAAGCCCTCCACTTT
CASRLGLEALHF
>.|12|TRBJ2-7|TRBV19|.
TGTGCCAGTAGTATTGTAGTCTACGAGCAGTACTTC
CASSIVVYEQYF
>.|16|TRBJ2-5|TRBV5-1|.
TGCGCCAGCAGCTTGGTTGGGACAAGTTACCAAGAGACCCAGTACTTC
CASSLVGTSYQETQYF
>.|16|TRBJ1-1|TRBV3-1/TRBV3-2|TRBD1
TGTGCCAGCAGCCGGGGTGCAGGGGGCCTATCCACTGAAGCTTTCTTT
CASSRGAGGLSTEAFF
>.|13|TRBJ1-1|TRBV4-1|.
TGCGCCAGCAGCCAAGATCGGGGAACTGAAGCTTTCTTT
CASSQDRGTEAFF
>.|16|TRBJ2-1|TRBV9|TRBD2
TGTGCCAGCGGAAATCCCACGGGCGGGAGTTACAATGAGCAGTTCTTC
CASGNPTGGSYNEQFF
>.|14|TRBJ2-3|TRBV5-1|.
TGCGCCAGCAGCTCTTACATGTCCACAGATACGCAGTATTTT
CASSSYMSTDTQYF